These T cell receptor beta chains were read from a single sample in a study of cytomegalovirus exposure and HLA in healthy donors. Generated by immunoSEQ multiplex PCR, the TCRdb table keeps only in-frame clones and is missing some. The sample holds roughly 250,000 clones; approximately 80% are singletons and the top ten take less than 0.4%. The sequenced material came from PBMCs. These receptors were obtained from a girl aged 2 to 10 in good health and CMV-seronegative. The CDR3 runs from the conserved cysteine through the conserved F or W. The D gene is left open where the match is weak. For some rows the clone size is stated as once, few or many, or as a class when expanded; others skip it.

clone_size	d_call	j_call	v_call	cdr3_aa	cdr3_nt
.	.	TRBJ1-1	TRBV6-7	CASSYSIREGGTEAFF	TGTGCCAGCAGTTACTCGATCAGGGAGGGAGGCACTGAAGCTTTCTTT
.	.	TRBJ1-1	TRBV5-8	CASSFGLAYTEAFF	TGTGCCAGCAGCTTTGGGTTAGCTTACACTGAAGCTTTCTTT
.	TRBD2	TRBJ2-5	TRBV10-3	CAISERMGLAGDQETQYF	TGTGCCATCAGTGAGAGGATGGGACTAGCGGGAGACCAAGAGACCCAGTACTTC
.	TRBD2	TRBJ2-1	TRBV7-9	CSSSLRGRDWDNEQFF	TGTTCCAGCAGCTTACGGGGGAGGGACTGGGACAATGAGCAGTTCTTC
.	TRBD2	TRBJ2-3	TRBV6-5	CASSYSLATDTQYF	TGTGCCAGCAGTTACTCACTAGCGACAGATACGCAGTATTTT
once	.	TRBJ1-5	TRBV2	CASSDRVLSNQPQHF	TGTGCCAGCAGTGATCGAGTTCTGAGCAATCAGCCCCAGCATTTT
.	TRBD1	TRBJ1-5	TRBV7-6	CASSQGQGSNQPQHF	TGTGCCAGCAGCCAGGGACAGGGGAGCAATCAGCCCCAGCATTTT
.	TRBD1	TRBJ1-1	TRBV5-1	CASSPGQGARFNTEAFF	TGCGCCAGCAGCCCCGGACAGGGGGCCCGATTTAACACTGAAGCTTTCTTT
.	TRBD1	TRBJ1-1	TRBV5-1	CASSTGQDTEAFF	TGCGCCAGCAGTACAGGACAGGACACTGAAGCTTTCTTT
.	.	TRBJ2-3	TRBV5-5	CASSLAGDTQYF	TGTGCCAGCAGCTTGGCCGGGGATACGCAGTATTTT
.	TRBD2	TRBJ2-7	TRBV5-6	CASSWDYPAYEQYF	TGTGCCAGCAGCTGGGACTATCCGGCCTACGAGCAGTACTTC
.	TRBD2	TRBJ2-1	TRBV7-7	CASSPQLAYSAGNEQFF	TGTGCCAGCAGCCCCCAACTAGCGTATTCGGCTGGCAATGAGCAGTTCTTC
.	TRBD1	TRBJ2-7	TRBV19	CASRLTGAHWVYEQYF	TGTGCCAGTAGACTGACAGGGGCCCACTGGGTCTACGAGCAGTACTTC
.	TRBD1	TRBJ2-5	TRBV27	CASSFLGQNQETQYF	TGTGCCAGCAGTTTCCTGGGACAGAACCAAGAGACCCAGTACTTC
.	TRBD1	TRBJ2-1	TRBV6-4	CASSLTSGGSYNEQFF	TGTGCCAGCAGCCTGACTTCAGGGGGATCTTACAATGAGCAGTTCTTC
few	TRBD1	TRBJ1-4	TRBV28	CASSATGTGRTTNEKLFF	TGTGCCAGCAGTGCTACCGGGACAGGGCGAACAACTAATGAAAAACTGTTTTTT
.	TRBD2	TRBJ2-3	TRBV28	CASSRPGLAGLTDTQYF	TGTGCCAGCAGTCGACCGGGACTAGCGGGACTCACAGATACGCAGTATTTT
.	TRBD2	TRBJ2-1	TRBV5-6	CASSPLAGIDNEQFF	TGTGCCAGTAGCCCACTAGCGGGAATAGACAATGAGCAGTTCTTC
.	TRBD1	TRBJ2-3	TRBV5-1	CASSLEQGDTQYF	TGCGCCAGCAGCTTGGAACAGGGGGATACGCAGTATTTT
.	TRBD2	TRBJ2-7	TRBV10-3	CAIGTGGFVYEQYF	TGTGCCATCGGTACGGGAGGGTTCGTCTACGAGCAGTACTTC
.	TRBD1	TRBJ1-1	TRBV6-1	CASRETGSRTEAFF	TGTGCCAGCAGAGAGACAGGGAGTCGGACTGAAGCTTTCTTT
once	TRBD1	TRBJ2-6	TRBV28	CASSRDRDVLTF	TGTGCCAGCAGCCGGGACAGGGACGTCCTGACTTTC
.	.	TRBJ2-7	TRBV10-2	CASSSAYEQYF	TGCGCCAGCAGTTCTGCCTACGAGCAGTACTTC
.	.	TRBJ2-3	TRBV11-2	CASSPDWWAETDTQYF	TGTGCCAGCAGCCCGGACTGGTGGGCGGAGACAGATACGCAGTATTTT
once	TRBD2	TRBJ2-1	TRBV6-5	CASSLAGGVNEQFF	TGTGCCAGCAGTCTGGCGGGGGGGGTCAATGAGCAGTTCTTC
few	.	TRBJ2-7	TRBV9	CASSVEGWSYEQYF	TGTGCCAGCAGCGTAGAGGGGTGGTCCTACGAGCAGTACTTC
.	TRBD2	TRBJ2-1	TRBV10-1	CASSSSGEGPGREQFF	TGCGCCAGCAGTTCCTCGGGGGAGGGCCCCGGGCGGGAGCAGTTCTTC
once	.	TRBJ2-7	TRBV7-7	CASSPTPISYEQYF	TGTGCCAGCAGCCCGACACCTATCTCCTACGAGCAGTACTTC
.	.	TRBJ2-1	TRBV27	CASIGTLAEQFF	TGTGCCAGCATCGGGACATTAGCTGAGCAGTTCTTC
once	TRBD1	TRBJ2-5	TRBV28	CASSLQGASQTQYF	TGTGCCAGCAGCCTACAGGGGGCATCTCAGACCCAGTACTTC
.	.	TRBJ2-7	TRBV9	CASSGLGFEQYF	TGTGCCAGCAGCGGCCTCGGGTTCGAGCAGTACTTC
.	.	TRBJ1-5	TRBV2	CASRIGDQPQHF	TGTGCCAGCAGAATCGGTGATCAGCCCCAGCATTTT
.	.	TRBJ1-5	TRBV6-1	CASGGTPFTNQPQHF	TGTGCCAGCGGGGGGACTCCGTTCACCAATCAGCCCCAGCATTTT
once	.	TRBJ2-6	TRBV19	CASSSPPSGANVLTF	TGTGCCAGTAGCAGTCCCCCCTCTGGGGCCAACGTCCTGACTTTC
once	TRBD1	TRBJ1-1	TRBV9	CASRPGQGSAEAFF	TGTGCCAGCAGGCCGGGACAGGGGAGCGCTGAAGCTTTCTTT
.	.	TRBJ1-3	TRBV18	CASTTDFGNTIYF	TGTGCCAGCACGACAGATTTTGGAAACACCATATATTTT
.	.	TRBJ1-3	TRBV5-4	CASSSGEGGNTIYF	TGTGCCAGCAGCTCGGGTGAGGGCGGAAACACCATATATTTT
.	.	TRBJ1-4	TRBV28	CASSSQGIPNEKLFF	TGTGCCAGCAGTTCCCAGGGGATCCCTAATGAAAAACTGTTTTTT
.	TRBD2	TRBJ2-7	TRBV28	CASSLLPTSFPGLAGGGSSYEQYF	TGTGCCAGCAGTTTATTGCCCACCAGCTTTCCGGGACTAGCGGGAGGCGGGAGCTCCTACGAGCAGTACTTC
.	.	TRBJ1-1	TRBV11-2	CASSPGFWGANTEAFF	TGTGCCAGCAGTCCGGGGTTTTGGGGAGCGAACACTGAAGCTTTCTTT
.	TRBD1	TRBJ1-6	TRBV30	CASTRDRASPLHF	TGTGCCTCAACCCGGGACAGGGCTTCACCCCTCCACTTT